This T cell receptor (beta chain) appears in the sequencing data of a study of cytomegalovirus exposure and HLA in healthy donors. The PCR had 60 Vbeta and 13 Jbeta primers. Measured with immunoSEQ multiplex PCR; TCRdb has only the in-frame clones, and not every one. The table has 180,000 or so clones, roughly 72% seen once. Germline assignment: CDR1 KGHSH and CDR2 LQKENI. The V and J ends lost 5 bases and 1 base respectively, with 8 bases between them. This CDR3 has 13 residues. Study-wide results and limits: As was reported, the HLA-A and HLA-B alleles of most subjects were accurately predicted from TCR beta sequences. Reportedly, cytomegalovirus status was diagnosed with high sensitivity and specificity. The study recorded 150 to 200 TCR beta chains that were cytomegalovirus-associated.

Regarding this clone: The target antigen is unknown.

V is TRBV18 and J is TRBJ1-1; no firm D call. This sequence originates from a woman aged 25 to 45 in good health and CMV-seropositive. Sequencing was performed on PBMCs. Written as DNA, the CDR3 is TGTGCCAGCTCAGTTAAACAGAACACTGAAGCTTTCTTT. Translation gives CASSVKQNTEAFF. The full variable domain, completed using reference TRBV18 and TRBJ1-1, is NAGVMQNPRHLVRRRGQEARLRCSPMKGHSHVYWYRQLPEEGLKFMVYLQKENIIDESGMPKERFSAEFPKEGPSILRIQQVVRGDSAAYFCASSVKQNTEAFFGQGTRLTVV.